The entry below gives a single T cell receptor beta chain sequence along with its context. This record comes from a study of blood T cell repertoires in COVID-19. The overall study: Collection of acute and convalescent COVID-19 samples took place in the United States, Italy and Spain.

V was clipped by 5 bases and J by 4 bases; unmatched bases: 7. This CDR3 region has 17 residues. CDR1 is SGHVS and CDR2 is FNYEAQ in the germline V gene. Clones were sequenced by immunoSEQ multiplex PCR, and TCRdb holds only the in-frame ones, with some missing. Of some 88,000 clones listed, 75% to 85% were seen once; the top ten hold 24%. This TCR was recovered from a human donor in a cohort sampled during active COVID-19. The genes are TRBV7-6 and TRBJ2-2; 13 bases map to TRBD2. Sequenced input: peripheral blood. DNA of the CDR3: TGTGCCAGCAGCCAACGACTAGCGGGAGGCTTCACCGGGGAGCTGTTTTTT. This sequence encodes CASSQRLAGGFTGELFF. The entire variable domain, with the rest obtained from reference TRBV7-6 and TRBJ2-2, is as follows: GAGVSQSPRYKVTKRGQDVALRCDPISGHVSLYWYRQALGQGPEFLTYFNYEAQQDKSGLPNDRFSAERPEGSISTLTIQRTEQRDSAMYRCASSQRLAGGFTGELFFGEGSRLTVL.